This T cell receptor (beta chain) was found in a study of T cells in Graves' hyperthyroidism and ophthalmopathy. Study at large: Peripheral blood specimens were obtained at initial diagnosis, prior to any treatment. Overall study findings and caveats: Blood also contained most expanded thyroid clonotypes above 0.001. In simple terms, a model built on 13 V-J features told ophthalmopathy apart from stable hyperthyroidism.

This CDR3 is 17 amino acids long. The V and J ends lost 4 bases and 1 base respectively, with 18 bases between them. CDR1 is SEHNR, CDR2 FQNEAQ, per germline (reference sequence). Amplification of TCR beta CDR3 regions used RNA as the template. Researchers ran a first-round RT-PCR on the TCR CDR3 using the HTBI primer set. Each CDR3 protein is one row after TCRdb ran MiXCR on the multiplex PCR reads. The sample has hundreds of thousands of distinct CDR3 sequences; just under 20% are singletons. Ophthalmopathy cases scored 3 or more on the Clinical Activity Score and 4 or more on NOSPECS grade, with duration below 3 months. In its sample, this clonotype was seen many times. What it recognizes is unknown.

This receptor was taken from a man aged 35 to 55 with Graves' ophthalmopathy. The sequenced sample was blood. This sequence joins TRBV7-9 and TRBJ2-3; TRBD2 is a possible D gene (6 bases). The CDR3 reads CASSSRISGTGTDTQYF. CDR3 bases: TGTGCCAGCAGCTCACGGATTAGCGGCACTGGCACAGATACGCAGTATTTT.